Reported below is one TCR beta chain. The identical CDR3 is also encoded by other nucleotide sequences in the sample. This entry is derived from a study of blood T cell repertoires in COVID-19. Across the study: From the United States, Italy and Spain came samples of acute and convalescent COVID-19. T cells, B-cell-depleted T cells, or PBMCs provided the cDNA or gDNA that served as material.

Germline CDR1 SGHDT, CDR2 YYEEEE. This CDR3 comprises 14 residues. Trimming removed 0 bases from V and 3 bases from J; junction bases left unmatched: 0. Donors of Cohort 3 who recovered were those that had two negative PCRs, clearance, or symptom resolution. TCRdb's table, derived via immunoSEQ multiplex PCR, lists solely in-frame clones and lacks some. The data show 450,000 to 500,000 clones, about 88% seen once. Input material: PBMCs or T cells enriched from blood (not recorded which). The clonotype comes from a woman aged 60-75 years who had recovered from COVID-19. The V call is TRBV5-6, the J call TRBJ1-2, with 9 bases lining up with TRBD1. The CDR3 spells CASSLGTGDYGYTF. CDR3 sequence (DNA): TGTGCCAGCAGCTTGGGGACAGGGGACTATGGCTACACCTTC.